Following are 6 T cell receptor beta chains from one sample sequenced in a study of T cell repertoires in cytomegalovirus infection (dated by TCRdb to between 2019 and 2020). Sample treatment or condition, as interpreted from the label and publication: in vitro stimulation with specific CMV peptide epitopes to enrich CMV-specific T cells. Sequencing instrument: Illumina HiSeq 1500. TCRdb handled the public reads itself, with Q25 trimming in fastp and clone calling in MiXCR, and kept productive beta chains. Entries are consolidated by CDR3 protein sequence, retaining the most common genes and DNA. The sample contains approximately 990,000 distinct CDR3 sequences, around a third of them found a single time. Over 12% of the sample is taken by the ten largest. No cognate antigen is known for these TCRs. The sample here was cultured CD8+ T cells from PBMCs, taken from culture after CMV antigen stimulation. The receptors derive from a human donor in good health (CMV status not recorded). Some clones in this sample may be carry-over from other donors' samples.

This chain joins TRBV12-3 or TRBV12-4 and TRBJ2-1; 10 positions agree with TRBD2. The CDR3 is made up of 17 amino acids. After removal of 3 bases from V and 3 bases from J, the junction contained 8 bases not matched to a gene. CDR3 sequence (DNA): TGTGCCAGCAGTTTCGATAGCGGGGGGCCCAACTACAATGAGCAGTTCTTC. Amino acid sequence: CASSFDSGGPNYNEQFF.

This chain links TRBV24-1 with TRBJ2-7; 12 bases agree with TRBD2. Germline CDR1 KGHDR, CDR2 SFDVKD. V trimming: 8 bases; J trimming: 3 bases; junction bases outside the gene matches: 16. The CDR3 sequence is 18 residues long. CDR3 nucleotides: TGTGCCACCAAGAACCCTCGACTGACTAGCGGGGGTAACTACGAGCAGTACGTC. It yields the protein CATKNPRLTSGGNYEQYV.

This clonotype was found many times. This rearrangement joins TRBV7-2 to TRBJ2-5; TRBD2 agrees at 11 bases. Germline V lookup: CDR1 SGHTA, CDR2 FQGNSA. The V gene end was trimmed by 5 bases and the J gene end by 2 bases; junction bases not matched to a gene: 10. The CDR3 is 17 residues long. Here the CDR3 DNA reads TGTGCCAGCAGCACCTTAGCGGGGGGGTACGAACAAGAGACCCAGTACTTC. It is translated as CASSTLAGGYEQETQYF.

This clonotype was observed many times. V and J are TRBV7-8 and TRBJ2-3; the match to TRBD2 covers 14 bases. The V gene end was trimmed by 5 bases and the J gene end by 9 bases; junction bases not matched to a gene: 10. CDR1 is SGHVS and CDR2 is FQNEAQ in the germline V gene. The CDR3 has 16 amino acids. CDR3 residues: CASSPGLAGASGTQYF. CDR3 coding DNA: TGTGCCAGCAGCCCGGGACTAGCGGGGGCGTCCGGGACGCAGTATTTT.

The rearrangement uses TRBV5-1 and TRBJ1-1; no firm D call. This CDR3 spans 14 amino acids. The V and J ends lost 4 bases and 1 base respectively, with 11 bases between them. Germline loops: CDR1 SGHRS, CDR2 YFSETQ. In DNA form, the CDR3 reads TGCGCCAGCAGCCGGCTTGAGCCGAACACTGAAGCTTTCTTT. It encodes CASSRLEPNTEAFF.

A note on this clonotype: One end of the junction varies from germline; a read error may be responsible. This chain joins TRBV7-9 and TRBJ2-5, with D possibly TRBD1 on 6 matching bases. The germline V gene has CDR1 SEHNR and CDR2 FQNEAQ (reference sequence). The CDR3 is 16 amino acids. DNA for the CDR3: TGTGCCGGCAGTCGGGTCCTCCCAGGGGTACGGGAGACCCAGTACTTC. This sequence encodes CAGSRVLPGVRETQYF.